This T cell receptor beta chain originates from a study of CD8 T cells in Susac syndrome. The authors reverse transcribed roughly 0.5 to 1 ug RNA with random hexamers. Amplification of TCR beta CDR3 spanned 54 Vbeta and 13 Jbeta via immunoSEQ multiplex PCR. MiXCR, run by TCRdb on the immunoSEQ multiplex PCR reads, gives a single entry per CDR3 protein. Among 300,000 to 350,000 distinct CDR3 sequences, about 91% were seen once, and the ten largest hold approximately 0.065%. Comment on this clonotype: Its antigen is unknown.

Sequencing of TCR beta was carried out in blood CD8+ and CD4+ T cells. Negative magnetic isolation gave CD8+ and CD4+ cells; FACS enriched CD8+ TEMRA. Findings and limits, study-wide: The study conceded that its TCR sequencing and HLA analysis involved relatively few individuals.

CDR1 and CDR2 (germline): LNHNV, YYDKDF (reference sequence). This CDR3 region has 18 residues. V shed 1 base, J shed 2 bases, and the junction held 12 bases outside the gene matches. Sequenced input: CD4+ T cells from PBMCs. The chain recombines TRBV15 with TRBJ2-3, with 7 bases aligning to TRBD1. The source of this sequence is a human donor with multiple sclerosis. The CDR3 protein is CATSRARGDRDPTDTQYF. CDR3 nucleotide sequence: TGTGCCACCAGCAGAGCTCGGGGCGACAGGGACCCCACAGATACGCAGTATTTT.